Sequencing of this T cell receptor beta chain was carried out in a study of tumor-infiltrating lymphocytes in primary liver carcinoma. Findings of the study overall: The top-250-clone fraction was significantly higher in tumors than in blood (p = 0.039). Samples were bulk unsorted, so CD4+ and CD8+ repertoires were not compared. Whereas tumor region pairs overlapped more, tumor-adjacent and tumor-blood pairs overlapped less.

Making TCR beta cDNA involved approximately 520 ng total RNA and a constant-region primer. Slightly modified ARM-PCR with three nested multiplex PCR rounds yielded TCR beta libraries. From the multiplex PCR reads, TCRdb called clonotypes with MiXCR, one entry per CDR3 protein. The sample records a few hundred thousand distinct CDR3 sequences, approximately 54% being singletons. A remark on this clonotype: Its antigen is as yet unknown.

The source of the blood RNA was unsorted whole blood, and germline DNA was extracted as well. The study enrolled treatment-naive patients with chronic HBV infection. Sample: peripheral blood. The sequence was obtained from a woman in her twenties or thirties with primary liver carcinoma and hepatitis B virus infection.

The CDR3 DNA sequence: TGTGCCAGCAGCTTTCTCAGTGGCAATGAGCAGTTCTTC. Amino acid sequence: CASSFLSGNEQFF. This rearrangement joins TRBV5-5 to TRBJ2-1; D unclear. Germline V CDR1 and CDR2: SGHKS, YYEKEE (reference sequence). The CDR3 has 13 amino acids. Trimming removed 2 bases at V and 6 bases at J, with 9 bases between.